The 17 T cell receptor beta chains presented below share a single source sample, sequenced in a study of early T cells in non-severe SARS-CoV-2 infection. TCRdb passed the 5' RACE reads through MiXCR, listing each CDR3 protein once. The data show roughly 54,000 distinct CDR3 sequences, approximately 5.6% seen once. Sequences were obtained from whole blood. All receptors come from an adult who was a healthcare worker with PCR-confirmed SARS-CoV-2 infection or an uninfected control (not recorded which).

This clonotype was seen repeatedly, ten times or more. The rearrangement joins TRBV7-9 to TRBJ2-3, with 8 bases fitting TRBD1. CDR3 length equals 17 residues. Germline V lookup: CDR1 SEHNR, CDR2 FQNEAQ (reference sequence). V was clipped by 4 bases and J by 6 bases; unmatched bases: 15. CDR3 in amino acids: CASSYLPGQGQTDTQYF. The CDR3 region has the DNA TGTGCCAGCAGCTATCTGCCAGGACAGGGCCAAACGGATACGCAGTATTTT.

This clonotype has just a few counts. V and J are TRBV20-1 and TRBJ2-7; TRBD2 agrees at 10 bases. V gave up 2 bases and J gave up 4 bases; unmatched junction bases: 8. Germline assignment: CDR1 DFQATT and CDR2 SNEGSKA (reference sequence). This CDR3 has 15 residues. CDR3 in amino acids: CSARKLAGGYYEQYF. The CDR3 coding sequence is TGCAGTGCTAGAAAATTAGCGGGAGGATATTACGAGCAGTACTTC.

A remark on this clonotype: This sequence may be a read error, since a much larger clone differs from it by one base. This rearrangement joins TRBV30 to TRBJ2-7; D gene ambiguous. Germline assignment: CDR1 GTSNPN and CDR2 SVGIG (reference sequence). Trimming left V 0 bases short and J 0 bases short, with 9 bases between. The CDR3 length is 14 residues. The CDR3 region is CAWSVPPGSYEQYF. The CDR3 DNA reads TGTGCCTGGAGTGTACCGCCGGGCTCCTACGAGCAGTACTTC.

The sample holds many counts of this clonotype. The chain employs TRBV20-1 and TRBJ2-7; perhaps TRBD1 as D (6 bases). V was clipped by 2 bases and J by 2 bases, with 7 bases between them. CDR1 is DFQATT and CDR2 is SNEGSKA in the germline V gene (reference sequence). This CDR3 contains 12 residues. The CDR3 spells CSARQGPYEQYF. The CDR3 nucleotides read TGCAGTGCTAGACAGGGGCCCTACGAGCAGTACTTC.

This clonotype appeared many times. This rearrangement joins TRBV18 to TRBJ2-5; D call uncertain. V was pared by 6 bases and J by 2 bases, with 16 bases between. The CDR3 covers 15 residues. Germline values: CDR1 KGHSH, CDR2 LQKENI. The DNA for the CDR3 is TGTGCCAGCTCTTACCTTATGGCAATTCAAGAGACCCAGTACTTC. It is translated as CASSYLMAIQETQYF.

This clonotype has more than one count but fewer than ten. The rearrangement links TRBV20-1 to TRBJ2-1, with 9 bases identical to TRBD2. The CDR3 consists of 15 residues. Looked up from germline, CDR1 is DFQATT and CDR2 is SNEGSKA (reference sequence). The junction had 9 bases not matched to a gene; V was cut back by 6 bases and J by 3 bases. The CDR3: CSALSGLAVYNEQFF. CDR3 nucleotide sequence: TGCAGTGCCCTATCGGGACTAGCCGTCTACAATGAGCAGTTCTTC.

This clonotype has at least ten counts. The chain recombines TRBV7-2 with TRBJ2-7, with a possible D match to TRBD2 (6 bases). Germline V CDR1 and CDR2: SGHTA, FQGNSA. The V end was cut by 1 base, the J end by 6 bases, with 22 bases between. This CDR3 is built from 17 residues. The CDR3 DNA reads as TGTGCCAGCAGCTTAGATCGTCTAGGGCTAGCGATGGGCGAGCAGTACTTC. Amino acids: CASSLDRLGLAMGEQYF.

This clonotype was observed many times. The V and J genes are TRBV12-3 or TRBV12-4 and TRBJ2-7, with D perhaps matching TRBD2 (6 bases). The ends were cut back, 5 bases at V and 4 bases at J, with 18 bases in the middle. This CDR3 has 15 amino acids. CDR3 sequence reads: CASSPDPGLSYEQYF. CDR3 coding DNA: TGTGCCAGCAGTCCCGATCCGGGACTGTCTTACGAGCAGTACTTC.

The CDR3 DNA follows: TGTGCCAGCAGCACCGCCGGGACAGGGTATCCACATGAGCAGTTCTTC. Translating gives CASSTAGTGYPHEQFF. The chain joins TRBV9 to TRBJ2-1, with 9 positions matching TRBD1. Germline assignment: CDR1 SGDLS and CDR2 YYNGEE. V was pared by 4 bases and J by 8 bases, with 13 bases of the junction left unmatched. This CDR3 region has 16 residues.

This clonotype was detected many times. CDR3 in amino acids: CASSLRQGVWTDTQYF. Written as DNA, the CDR3 is TGTGCCAGCAGCTTGCGACAGGGGGTATGGACAGATACGCAGTATTTT. The chain recombines TRBV5-6 with TRBJ2-3; TRBD1 matches at 9 bases. The CDR3 extends over 16 amino acids. CDR1 and CDR2 from the germline V gene are SGHDT and YYEEEE. The J segment lost 3 bases and the V segment lost 1 base, leaving 6 bases of the junction unmatched. Supplemented by reference TRBV5-6 and TRBJ2-3, the full variable domain reads DAGVTQSPTHLIKTRGQQVTLRCSPKSGHDTVSWYQQALGQGPQFIFQYYEEEERQRGNFPDRFSGHQFPNYSSELNVNALLLGDSALYLCASSLRQGVWTDTQYFGPGTRLTVL.

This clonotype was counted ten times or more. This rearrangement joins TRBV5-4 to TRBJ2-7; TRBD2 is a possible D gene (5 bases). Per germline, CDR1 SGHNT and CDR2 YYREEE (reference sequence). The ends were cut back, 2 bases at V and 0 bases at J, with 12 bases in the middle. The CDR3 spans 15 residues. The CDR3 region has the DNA TGTGCCAGCAGCTTCGGGGAAAATTTCTCCTACGAGCAGTACTTC. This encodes CASSFGENFSYEQYF.

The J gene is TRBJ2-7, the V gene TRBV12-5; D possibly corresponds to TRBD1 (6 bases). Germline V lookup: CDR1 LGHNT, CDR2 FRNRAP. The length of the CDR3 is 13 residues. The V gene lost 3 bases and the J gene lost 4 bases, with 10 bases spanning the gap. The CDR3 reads CASGFRGTYEQYF. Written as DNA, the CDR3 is TGTGCTAGTGGTTTCAGGGGAACTTACGAGCAGTACTTC.

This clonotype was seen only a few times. The CDR3: CASSQGASIQETQYF. The CDR3 nucleotides read TGTGCCAGCAGCCAGGGGGCTAGCATCCAAGAGACCCAGTACTTC. The rearrangement uses TRBV7-2 and TRBJ2-5, with TRBD1 matching 8 bases. The CDR3 extends over 15 amino acids. Germline lookup yields CDR1 SGHTA and CDR2 FQGNSA. Losses at the gene ends were 5 bases for V and 1 base for J; bases not matched to a gene: 6.

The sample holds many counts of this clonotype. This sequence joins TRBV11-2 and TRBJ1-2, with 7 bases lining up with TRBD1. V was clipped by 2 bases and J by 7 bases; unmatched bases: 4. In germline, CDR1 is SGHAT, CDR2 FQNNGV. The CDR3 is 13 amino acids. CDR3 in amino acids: CASSLRGPGGYTF. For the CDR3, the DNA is TGTGCCAGCAGCTTAAGGGGGCCGGGTGGCTACACCTTC.

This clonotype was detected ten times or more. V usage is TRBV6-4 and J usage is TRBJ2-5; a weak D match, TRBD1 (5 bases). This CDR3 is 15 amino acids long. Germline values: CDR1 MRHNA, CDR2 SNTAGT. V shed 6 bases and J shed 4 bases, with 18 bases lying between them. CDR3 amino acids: CASSPPAGCGETQYF. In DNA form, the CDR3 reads TGTGCCAGCAGCCCCCCGGCAGGGTGCGGAGAGACCCAGTACTTC.

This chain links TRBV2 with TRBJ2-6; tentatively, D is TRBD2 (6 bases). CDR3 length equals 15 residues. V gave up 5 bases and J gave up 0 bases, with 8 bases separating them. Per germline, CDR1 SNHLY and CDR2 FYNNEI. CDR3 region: CASSKDYSGANVLTF. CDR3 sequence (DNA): TGTGCCAGCAGTAAGGACTACTCTGGGGCCAACGTCCTGACTTTC.

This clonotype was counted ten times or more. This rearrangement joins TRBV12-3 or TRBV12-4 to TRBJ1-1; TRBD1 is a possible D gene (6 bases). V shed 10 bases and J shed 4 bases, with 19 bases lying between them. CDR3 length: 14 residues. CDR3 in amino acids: CATFQGTHGTEAFF. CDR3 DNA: TGTGCCACCTTTCAGGGGACCCACGGCACTGAAGCTTTCTTT.